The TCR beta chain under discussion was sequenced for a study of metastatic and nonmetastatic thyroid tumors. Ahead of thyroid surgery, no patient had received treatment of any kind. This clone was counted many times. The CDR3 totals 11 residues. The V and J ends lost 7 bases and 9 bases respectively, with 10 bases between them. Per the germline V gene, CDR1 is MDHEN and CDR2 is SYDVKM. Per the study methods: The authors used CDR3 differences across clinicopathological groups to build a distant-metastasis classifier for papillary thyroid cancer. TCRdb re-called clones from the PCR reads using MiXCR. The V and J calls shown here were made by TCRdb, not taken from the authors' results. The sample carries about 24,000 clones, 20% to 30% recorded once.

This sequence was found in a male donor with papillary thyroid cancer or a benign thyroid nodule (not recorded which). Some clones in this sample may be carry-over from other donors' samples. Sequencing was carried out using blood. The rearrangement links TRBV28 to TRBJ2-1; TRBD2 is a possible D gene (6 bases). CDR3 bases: TGTGCCAGCATGGGAGGTCGTGAGCAGTTCTTC. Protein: CASMGGREQFF.